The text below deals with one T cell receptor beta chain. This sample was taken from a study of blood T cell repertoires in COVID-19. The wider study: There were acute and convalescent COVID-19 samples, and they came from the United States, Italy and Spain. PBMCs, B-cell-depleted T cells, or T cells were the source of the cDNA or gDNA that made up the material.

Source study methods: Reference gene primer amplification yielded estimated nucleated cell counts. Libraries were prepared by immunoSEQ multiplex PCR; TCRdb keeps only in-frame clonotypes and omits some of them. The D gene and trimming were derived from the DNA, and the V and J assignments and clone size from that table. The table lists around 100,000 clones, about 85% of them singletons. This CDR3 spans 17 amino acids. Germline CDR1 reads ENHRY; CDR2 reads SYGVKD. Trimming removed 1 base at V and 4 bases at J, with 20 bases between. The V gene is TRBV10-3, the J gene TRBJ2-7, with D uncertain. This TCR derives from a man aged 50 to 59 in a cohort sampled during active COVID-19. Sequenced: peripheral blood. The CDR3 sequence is CAISEFPRGRSLYEQYF. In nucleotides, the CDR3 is TGTGCCATCAGTGAGTTCCCGCGAGGCCGTAGCTTATACGAGCAGTACTTC.